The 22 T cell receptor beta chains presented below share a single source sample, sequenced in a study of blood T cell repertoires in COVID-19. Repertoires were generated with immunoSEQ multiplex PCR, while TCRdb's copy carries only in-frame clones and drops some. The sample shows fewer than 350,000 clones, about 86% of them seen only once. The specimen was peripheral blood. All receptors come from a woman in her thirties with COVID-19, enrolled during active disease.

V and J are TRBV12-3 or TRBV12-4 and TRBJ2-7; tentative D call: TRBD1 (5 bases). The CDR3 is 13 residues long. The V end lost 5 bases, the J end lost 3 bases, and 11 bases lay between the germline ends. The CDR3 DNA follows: TGTGCCAGCAGTCAAATGACAGTCTACGAGCAGTACTTC. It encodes CASSQMTVYEQYF.

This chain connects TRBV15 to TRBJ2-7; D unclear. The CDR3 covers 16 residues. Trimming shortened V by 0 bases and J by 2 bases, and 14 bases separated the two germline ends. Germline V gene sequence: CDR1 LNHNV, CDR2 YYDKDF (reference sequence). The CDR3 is CATSRDAAASTYEQYF. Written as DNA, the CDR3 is TGTGCCACCAGCAGAGACGCGGCGGCCTCCACCTACGAGCAGTACTTC.

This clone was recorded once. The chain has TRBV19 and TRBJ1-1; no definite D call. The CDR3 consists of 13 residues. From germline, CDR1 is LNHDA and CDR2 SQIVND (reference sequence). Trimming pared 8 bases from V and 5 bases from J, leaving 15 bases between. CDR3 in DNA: TGTGCCAGTCGGGATCTAGACGGAACTGAAGCTTTCTTT. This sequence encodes CASRDLDGTEAFF.

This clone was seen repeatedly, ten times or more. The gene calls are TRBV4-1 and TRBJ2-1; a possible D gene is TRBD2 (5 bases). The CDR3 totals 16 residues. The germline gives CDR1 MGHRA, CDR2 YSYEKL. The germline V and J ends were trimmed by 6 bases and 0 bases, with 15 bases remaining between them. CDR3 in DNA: TGCGCCAGCAGACCCGTTGGAGGAGGCTCCTACAATGAGCAGTTCTTC. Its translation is CASRPVGGGSYNEQFF.

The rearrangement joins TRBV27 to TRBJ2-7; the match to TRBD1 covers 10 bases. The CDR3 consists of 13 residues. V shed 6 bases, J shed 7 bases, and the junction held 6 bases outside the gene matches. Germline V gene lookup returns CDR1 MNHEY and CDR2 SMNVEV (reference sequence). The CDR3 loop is CASRTKGQGEQYF. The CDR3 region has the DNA TGTGCCAGCAGGACCAAGGGACAGGGGGAGCAGTACTTC.

CDR3 residues: CASSPFRGGPGELFF. As DNA, the CDR3 is TGCGCCAGCAGCCCATTCCGGGGGGGCCCCGGGGAGCTGTTTTTT. V and J are TRBV5-1 and TRBJ2-2; 8 positions agree with TRBD2. The CDR3 loop spans 15 amino acids. Trimming took 4 bases from V and 6 from J; bases not matched to a gene: 8. Germline-derived CDR1 and CDR2 are SGHRS and YFSETQ.

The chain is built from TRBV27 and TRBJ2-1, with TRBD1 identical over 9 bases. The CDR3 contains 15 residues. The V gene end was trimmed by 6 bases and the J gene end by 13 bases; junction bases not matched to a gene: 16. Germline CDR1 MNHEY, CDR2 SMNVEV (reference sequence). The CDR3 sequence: CASRSRDRDGLSQFF. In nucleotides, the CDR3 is TGTGCCAGCAGATCTCGGGACAGGGATGGCCTTTCCCAGTTCTTC.

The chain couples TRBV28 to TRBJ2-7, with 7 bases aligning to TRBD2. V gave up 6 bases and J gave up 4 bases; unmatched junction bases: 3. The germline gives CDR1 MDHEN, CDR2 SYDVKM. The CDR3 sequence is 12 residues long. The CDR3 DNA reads TGTGCCAGCAGCCGCGGGGGTTACGAGCAGTACTTC. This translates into CASSRGGYEQYF.

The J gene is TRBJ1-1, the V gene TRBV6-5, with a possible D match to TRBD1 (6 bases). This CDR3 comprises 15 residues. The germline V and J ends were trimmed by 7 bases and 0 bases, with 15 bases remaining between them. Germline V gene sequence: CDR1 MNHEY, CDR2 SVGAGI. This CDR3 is CASNRQALMNTEAFF. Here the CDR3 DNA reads TGTGCCAGCAACAGACAGGCCCTTATGAACACTGAAGCTTTCTTT.

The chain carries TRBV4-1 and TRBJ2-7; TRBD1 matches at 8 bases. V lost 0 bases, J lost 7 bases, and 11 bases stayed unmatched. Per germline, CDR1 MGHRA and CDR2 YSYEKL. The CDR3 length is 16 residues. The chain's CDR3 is CASSQDRTGLTGEQYF. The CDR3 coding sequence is TGCGCCAGCAGCCAAGACCGGACAGGGTTGACCGGAGAGCAGTACTTC.

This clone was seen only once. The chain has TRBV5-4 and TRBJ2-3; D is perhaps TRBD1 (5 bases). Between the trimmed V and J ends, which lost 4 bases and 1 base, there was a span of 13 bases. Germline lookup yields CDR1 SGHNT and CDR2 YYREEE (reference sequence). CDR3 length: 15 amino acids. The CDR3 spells CASSGLRGGTDTQYF. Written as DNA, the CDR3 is TGTGCCAGCAGCGGATTAAGGGGTGGCACAGATACGCAGTATTTT.

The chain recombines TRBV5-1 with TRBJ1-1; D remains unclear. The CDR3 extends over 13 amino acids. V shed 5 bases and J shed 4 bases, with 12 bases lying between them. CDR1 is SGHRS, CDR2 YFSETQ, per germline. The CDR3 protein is CASRSGSGTEAFF. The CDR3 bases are TGCGCCAGCAGATCCGGTTCGGGCACTGAAGCTTTCTTT. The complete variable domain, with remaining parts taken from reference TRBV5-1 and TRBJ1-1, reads KAGVTQTPRYLIKTRGQQVTLSCSPISGHRSVSWYQQTPGQGLQFLFEYFSETQRNKGNFPGRFSGRQFSNSRSEMNVSTLELGDSALYLCASRSGSGTEAFFGQGTRLTVV.

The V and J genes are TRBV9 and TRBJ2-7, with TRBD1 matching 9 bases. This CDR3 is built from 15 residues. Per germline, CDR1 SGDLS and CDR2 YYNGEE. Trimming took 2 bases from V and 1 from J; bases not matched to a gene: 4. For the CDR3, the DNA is TGTGCCAGCAGCGTGGACAGGGGAGGATCCTACGAGCAGTACTTC. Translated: CASSVDRGGSYEQYF. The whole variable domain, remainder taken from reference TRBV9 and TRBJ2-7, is DSGVTQTPKHLITATGQRVTLRCSPRSGDLSVYWYQQSLDQGLQFLIQYYNGEERAKGNILERFSAQQFPDLHSELNLSSLELGDSALYFCASSVDRGGSYEQYFGPGTRLTVT.

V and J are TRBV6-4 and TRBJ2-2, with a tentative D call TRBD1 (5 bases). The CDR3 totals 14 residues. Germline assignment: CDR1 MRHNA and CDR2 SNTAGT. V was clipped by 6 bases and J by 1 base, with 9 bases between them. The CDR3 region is CASSIDRNTGELFF. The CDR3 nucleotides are TGTGCCAGCAGCATCGACAGGAACACCGGGGAGCTGTTTTTT.

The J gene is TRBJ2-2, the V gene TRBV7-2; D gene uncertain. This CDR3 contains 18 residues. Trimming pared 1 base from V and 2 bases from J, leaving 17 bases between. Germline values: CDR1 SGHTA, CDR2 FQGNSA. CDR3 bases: TGTGCCAGCAGCTTAGAATTGGTGAGGATTCTCAACACCGGGGAGCTGTTTTTT. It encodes CASSLELVRILNTGELFF.

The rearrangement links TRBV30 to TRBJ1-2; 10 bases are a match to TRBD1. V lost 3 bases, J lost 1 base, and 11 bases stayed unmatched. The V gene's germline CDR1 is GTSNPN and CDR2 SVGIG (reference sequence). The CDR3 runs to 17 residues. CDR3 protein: CAWRDLFWDRGNYGYTF. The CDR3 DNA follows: TGTGCCTGGAGAGATTTATTCTGGGACAGGGGTAACTATGGCTACACCTTC.

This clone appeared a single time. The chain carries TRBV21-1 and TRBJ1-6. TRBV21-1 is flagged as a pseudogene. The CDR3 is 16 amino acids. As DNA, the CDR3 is TGTGCCAGCAACCTTATACCGGGACGCGGGGGATCACCCCTCCACTTT. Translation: CASNLIPGRGGSPLHF.

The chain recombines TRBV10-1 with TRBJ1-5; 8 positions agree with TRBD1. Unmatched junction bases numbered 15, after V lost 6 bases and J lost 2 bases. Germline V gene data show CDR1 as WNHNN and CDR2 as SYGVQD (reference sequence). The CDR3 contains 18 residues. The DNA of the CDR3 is TGCGCCAGCAGCGACGTACTATTCAGGGGGCATGGCAATCAGCCCCAGCATTTT. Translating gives CASSDVLFRGHGNQPQHF.

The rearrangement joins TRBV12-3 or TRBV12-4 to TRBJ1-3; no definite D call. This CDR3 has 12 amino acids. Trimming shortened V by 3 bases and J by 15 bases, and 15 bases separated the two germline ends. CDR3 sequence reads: CASSFSGTGEYF. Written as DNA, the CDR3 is TGTGCCAGCAGTTTTAGCGGTACCGGGGAATATTTT.

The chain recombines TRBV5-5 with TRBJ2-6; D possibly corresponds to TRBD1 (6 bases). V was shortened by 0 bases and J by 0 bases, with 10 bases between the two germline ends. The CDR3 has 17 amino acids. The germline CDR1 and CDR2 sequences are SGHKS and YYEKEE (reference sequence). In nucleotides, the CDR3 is TGTGCCAGCAGCTTGGAACAGGGAAACTCTGGGGCCAACGTCCTGACTTTC. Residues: CASSLEQGNSGANVLTF.

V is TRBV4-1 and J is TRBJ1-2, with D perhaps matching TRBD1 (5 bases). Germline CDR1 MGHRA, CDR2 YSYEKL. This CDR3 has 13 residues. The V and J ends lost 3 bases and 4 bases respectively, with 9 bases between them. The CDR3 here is CASSHDSGYGYTF. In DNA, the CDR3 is TGCGCCAGCAGCCACGACAGTGGCTATGGCTACACCTTC.

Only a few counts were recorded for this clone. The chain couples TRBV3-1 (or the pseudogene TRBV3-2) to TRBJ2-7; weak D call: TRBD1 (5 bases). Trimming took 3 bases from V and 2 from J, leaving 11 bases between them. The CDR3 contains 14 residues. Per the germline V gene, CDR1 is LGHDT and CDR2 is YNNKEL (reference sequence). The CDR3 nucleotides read TGTGCCAGCAGCCAGTCTCAGGGTGCCTACGAGCAGTACTTC. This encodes CASSQSQGAYEQYF.